This passage covers 3 T cell receptor beta chains from one sample sequenced in a study of T cell changes during pregnancy in multiple sclerosis. Profiling relied on immunoSEQ multiplex PCR, and the TCRdb table lists in-frame clones only, not all of them. The sample has tens of thousands of clones; 92% are singletons. The specimen was CD4+ T cells from peripheral blood mononuclear cells, collected in the second trimester of pregnancy. These receptors all come from a female donor with multiple sclerosis, enrolled in a pregnancy study.

The chain couples TRBV11-2 to TRBJ1-1, with D possibly TRBD1 on 6 matching bases. Trimming took 1 base from V and 1 from J, leaving 10 bases between them. CDR1 and CDR2 (germline): SGHAT, FQNNGV. The length of the CDR3 is 15 residues. CDR3 in amino acids: CASSLVYRENTEAFF. The DNA of the CDR3 is TGTGCCAGCAGCTTAGTCTACAGGGAGAACACTGAAGCTTTCTTT. Looking up the rest from reference TRBV11-2 and TRBJ1-1 gives the full variable domain: EAGVAQSPRYKIIEKRQSVAFWCNPISGHATLYWYQQILGQGPKLLIQFQNNGVVDDSQLPKDRFSAERLKGVDSTLKIQPAKLEDSAVYLCASSLVYRENTEAFFGQGTRLTVV.

The genes are TRBV2 and TRBJ2-3; 10 bases agree with TRBD2. The germline V gene has CDR1 SNHLY and CDR2 FYNNEI. This CDR3 has 15 amino acids. With 6 bases clipped from V and 8 bases from J, the junction kept 11 bases outside the gene matches. The DNA for the CDR3 is TGTGCCAGCAGGAGAGCGGGGGGGGATCTGGGTACGCAGTATTTT. Its protein product is CASRRAGGDLGTQYF.

CDR3 residues: CASSPRLAEYNEQFF. The CDR3 region has the DNA TGTGCCAGCAGCCCGAGACTAGCGGAATACAATGAGCAGTTCTTC. The chain carries TRBV9 and TRBJ2-1, with 9 bases fitting TRBD2. This CDR3 is built from 15 residues. With 4 bases clipped from V and 4 bases from J, the junction kept 6 bases outside the gene matches. Per germline, CDR1 SGDLS and CDR2 YYNGEE.